A selection of T cell receptor beta chains follows, all from one sample in a study of T cell responses to AZD1222 COVID-19 vaccine. Sequencing was performed with immunoSEQ multiplex PCR; in TCRdb, only in-frame clones are kept and a portion is missing. The sample lists some 150,000 clones, about nine tenths occurring once. The source material was peripheral blood, sampled on day 0 of AZD1222 vaccination. The receptors were gathered from an adult in good health. Both conserved end residues are part of each CDR3. Each record gives: CDR3 DNA, CDR3 protein, J gene, V gene, clone size, D gene. D genes are given only for firm matches. The listing skips clone size in some rows; elsewhere it reads once, few, many or a size class.

CDR3nt: TGCGCCAGCAGCTTGGCAGACATGAACACTGAAGCTTTCTTT; CDR3aa: CASSLADMNTEAFF; j_gene: TRBJ1-1; v_gene: TRBV5-1; abundance: .; d_gene: .
CDR3nt: TGTGCCATCAGTGAAAGAGGGTCCGGGAACTATGGCTACACCTTC; CDR3aa: CAISERGSGNYGYTF; j_gene: TRBJ1-2; v_gene: TRBV10-3; abundance: once; d_gene: .
CDR3nt: TGTGCCAGCAGCCAATCGGGACAGGGAATCAATCAGCCCCAGCATTTT; CDR3aa: CASSQSGQGINQPQHF; j_gene: TRBJ1-5; v_gene: TRBV7-9; abundance: .; d_gene: TRBD1
CDR3nt: TGTGCCAGCAGTGAATTAGCCACTTCACCCCTCCACTTT; CDR3aa: CASSELATSPLHF; j_gene: TRBJ1-6; v_gene: TRBV2; abundance: .; d_gene: .
CDR3nt: TGTGCCAGCAGCAGGGGAGGGAGCTCCTACGAGCAGTACTTC; CDR3aa: CASSRGGSSYEQYF; j_gene: TRBJ2-7; v_gene: TRBV9; abundance: .; d_gene: TRBD2
CDR3nt: TGTGCCAGCAGCCAAGGGACAATTCAGTACTTC; CDR3aa: CASSQGTIQYF; j_gene: TRBJ2-4; v_gene: TRBV14; abundance: .; d_gene: .
CDR3nt: TGCGCCAGCAGCTTGGGGGACAGGTTAGAAGAGACCCAGTACTTC; CDR3aa: CASSLGDRLEETQYF; j_gene: TRBJ2-5; v_gene: TRBV5-1; abundance: .; d_gene: TRBD1
CDR3nt: TGTGCCATCAGTGACGGGACACCACACACCGGGGAGCTGTTTTTT; CDR3aa: CAISDGTPHTGELFF; j_gene: TRBJ2-2; v_gene: TRBV10-3; abundance: .; d_gene: .
CDR3nt: TGTGCCAGCAGCTTAGGATTAGCGGGGAACACCGGGGAGCTGTTTTTT; CDR3aa: CASSLGLAGNTGELFF; j_gene: TRBJ2-2; v_gene: TRBV7-6; abundance: .; d_gene: TRBD2
CDR3nt: TGTGCCAGCAGCTTACCGTCGCGGGAGGGCAATGAGCAGTTCTTC; CDR3aa: CASSLPSREGNEQFF; j_gene: TRBJ2-1; v_gene: TRBV7-9; abundance: .; d_gene: TRBD2